The clone carrying this T cell receptor beta chain showed up many times. Its antigen is not known. The data were obtained in a study of CD8+CD57+ T cells in acquired aplastic anemia. Study-level background: Mean DNA quantity obtained from sorted CD4+ and CD8+ cells was approximately 3 ug.

Findings and caveats of the study: There were some 27 CD8+ CDR3 sequences that occurred in both patients and controls.

An expansion of CD8+CD57+ cells by flow cytometry had been shown in patients chosen for sequencing. Diagnosis of severe acquired aplastic anemia applied to all patients. J was trimmed by 10 bases and V by 6 bases; bases with no gene match: 12. This CDR3 comprises 16 residues. Germline CDR1 is SGHAT and CDR2 is FQDESV (reference sequence). TCR beta VDJ and CDR3 profiles were obtained from a genomic DNA template. TCRdb used MiXCR to reprocess the reads, holding one entry per CDR3 protein. This sample has just over 450,000 distinct CDR3 sequences; roughly a third occur once, and the top ten carry around 0.82%.

This sequence originates from a human donor with aplastic anemia. The sample consisted of sorted CD4+, CD8+, or CD8+CD57+ T cells (not recorded which) from PBMCs. This sequence joins TRBV11-1 and TRBJ1-6; 10 bases are a match to TRBD1. The CDR3 loop reads CASSSPPGQGRSPLHF. The CDR3 region has the DNA TGTGCCAGCAGTTCTCCGCCGGGACAGGGGAGGTCACCCCTCCACTTT.